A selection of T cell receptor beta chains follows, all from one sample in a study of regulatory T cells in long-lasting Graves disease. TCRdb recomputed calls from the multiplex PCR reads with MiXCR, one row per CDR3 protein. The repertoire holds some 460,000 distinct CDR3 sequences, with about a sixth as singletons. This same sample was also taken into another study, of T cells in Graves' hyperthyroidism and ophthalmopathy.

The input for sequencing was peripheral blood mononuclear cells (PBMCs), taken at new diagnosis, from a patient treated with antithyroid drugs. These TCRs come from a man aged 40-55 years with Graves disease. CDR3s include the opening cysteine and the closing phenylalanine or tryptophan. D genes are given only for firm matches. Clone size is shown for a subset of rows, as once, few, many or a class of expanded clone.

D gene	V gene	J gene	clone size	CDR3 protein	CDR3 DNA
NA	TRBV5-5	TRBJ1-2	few	CASSLEYSNYGYTF	TGTGCCAGCAGCTTGGAGTACAGCAACTATGGCTACACCTTC
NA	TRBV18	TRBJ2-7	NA	CASSLTGTVIYEQYF	TGTGCCAGCTCACTCACCGGGACGGTAATCTACGAGCAGTACTTC
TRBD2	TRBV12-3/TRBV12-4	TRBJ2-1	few	CASSFLAGGSFF	TGTGCCAGCAGTTTCTTGGCTGGCGGGAGTTTCTTC
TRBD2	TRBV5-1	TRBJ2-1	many	CASSWGGSAGGPGNEQFF	TGCGCCAGCAGCTGGGGCGGATCGGCGGGAGGGCCTGGGAATGAGCAGTTCTTC
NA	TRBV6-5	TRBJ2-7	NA	CASSYVMTGGYEQYF	TGTGCCAGCAGTTACGTGATGACCGGCGGCTACGAGCAGTACTTC
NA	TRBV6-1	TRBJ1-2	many	CASSDYGYTF	TGTGCCAGCTCCGACTATGGCTACACCTTC
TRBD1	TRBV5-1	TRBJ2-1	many	CASSSQGRGEQFF	TGCGCCAGCAGCTCACAGGGGCGAGGTGAGCAGTTCTTC
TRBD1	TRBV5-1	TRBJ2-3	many	CASTAGGGTDTQYF	TGCGCCAGCACTGCAGGGGGCGGCACAGATACGCAGTATTTT
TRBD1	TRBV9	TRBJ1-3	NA	CASSVDRGSGNTIYF	TGTGCCAGCAGCGTGGACAGGGGCTCTGGAAACACCATATATTTT
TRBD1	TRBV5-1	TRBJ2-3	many	CASSWTGFNTDTQYF	TGCGCCAGCAGCTGGACAGGCTTTAACACAGATACGCAGTATTTT
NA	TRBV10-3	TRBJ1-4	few	CAINGGLNEKLFF	TGTGCCATCAATGGCGGACTAAATGAAAAACTGTTTTTT
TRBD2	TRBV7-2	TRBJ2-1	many	CASSPRTRAEQFF	TGTGCCAGCAGCCCGAGGACTAGGGCTGAGCAGTTCTTC
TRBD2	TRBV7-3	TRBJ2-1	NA	CASSLMPGGLNEQFF	TGTGCCAGCAGCTTAATGCCGGGAGGCTTAAATGAGCAGTTCTTC
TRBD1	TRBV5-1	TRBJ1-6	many	CASSVDGQGKSPLHF	TGCGCCAGCAGCGTCGACGGACAGGGTAAATCACCCCTCCACTTT
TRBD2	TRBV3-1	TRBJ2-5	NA	CASSQDIGRQETQYF	TGTGCCAGCAGCCAAGATATCGGGAGGCAAGAGACCCAGTACTTC
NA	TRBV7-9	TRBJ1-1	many	CASSQVGRNTEAFF	TGTGCCAGCAGCCAGGTCGGGAGGAACACTGAAGCTTTCTTT
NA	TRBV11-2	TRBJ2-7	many	CASSSNVGTSYEQYF	TGTGCCAGCAGCTCCAATGTAGGGACCTCCTACGAGCAGTACTTC
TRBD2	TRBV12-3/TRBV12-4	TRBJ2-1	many	CASSLSSGGGGEQFF	TGTGCCAGCAGTTTGAGTAGCGGGGGAGGGGGTGAGCAGTTCTTC
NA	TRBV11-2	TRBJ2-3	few	CASSLDLSLQGGTQYF	TGTGCCAGCAGCTTAGATCTCTCGCTACAGGGGGGGACGCAGTATTTT
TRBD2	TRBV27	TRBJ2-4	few	CASGYGRELAKNIQYF	TGTGCCAGCGGGTACGGGAGGGAACTAGCCAAAAACATTCAGTACTTC
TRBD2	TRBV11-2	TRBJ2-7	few	CASSQRASGRYEQYF	TGTGCCAGCAGCCAGAGGGCTAGCGGGAGGTACGAGCAGTACTTC
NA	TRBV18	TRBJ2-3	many	CASSPSSFRGPTDTQYF	TGTGCCAGCTCACCATCGTCGTTCCGGGGGCCGACAGATACGCAGTATTTT
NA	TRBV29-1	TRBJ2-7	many	CSVEDPRPSGAYEQYF	TGCAGCGTTGAAGATCCCAGACCTTCGGGGGCCTACGAGCAGTACTTC
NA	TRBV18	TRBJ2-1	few	CASSSQILARSHNEQFF	TGTGCCAGCTCATCCCAAATCCTAGCGCGCAGCCACAATGAGCAGTTCTTC
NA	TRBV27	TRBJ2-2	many	CASMGFGRNTGELFF	TGTGCCAGCATGGGATTCGGGAGGAACACCGGGGAGCTGTTTTTT